This entry lists 9 T cell receptor beta chains sequenced from one sample in a study of shared clonotypes between healthy human individuals. Generated by immunoSEQ multiplex PCR, the TCRdb table keeps only in-frame clones and is missing some. The sample yields over a million clones, over 95% seen once. The sample taken for sequencing was naive CD4+ T cells sorted from blood. Subset described: CD45RA+ positively selected. The receptors here all came from a man aged 30 to 45 in good health.

The chain links TRBV25-1 to TRBJ2-1; D is undetermined. CDR1 is MGHDK and CDR2 is SYGVNS in the germline V gene. The V end lost 5 bases, the J end lost 4 bases, and 6 bases lay between the germline ends. This CDR3 has 12 amino acids. The CDR3 DNA follows: TGTGCCAGCAGTATGGGTTACAATGAGCAGTTCTTC. This sequence encodes CASSMGYNEQFF.

This chain uses TRBV20-1 with TRBJ2-7; D may be TRBD1 (6 bases). V was cut by 7 bases and J by 5 bases, with 9 bases left in between. This CDR3 comprises 10 residues. Germline CDR1 reads DFQATT; CDR2 reads SNEGSKA (reference sequence). The CDR3 spells CSGAGDEQYF. DNA for the CDR3: TGCAGTGGAGCAGGGGACGAGCAGTACTTC.

The chain recombines TRBV25-1 with TRBJ2-1; 15 bases align to TRBD2. The length of the CDR3 is 17 residues. V was pared by 6 bases and J by 7 bases, with 10 bases of the junction left unmatched. Germline CDR1 reads MGHDK; CDR2 reads SYGVNS. The CDR3 loop is CASRTTPGLAGGNEQFF. In DNA form, the CDR3 reads TGTGCCAGCAGGACAACTCCGGGACTAGCGGGAGGTAATGAGCAGTTCTTC.

The rearrangement links TRBV7-3 to TRBJ2-1; D is perhaps TRBD2 (6 bases). This CDR3 region has 15 residues. Trimming cost V 1 base and J 5 bases, with 12 bases left between them. The germline gives CDR1 SGHTA, CDR2 FQGTGA. Here the CDR3 DNA reads TGTGCCAGCAGCTTAAGTAGCGGCGTTCACAATGAGCAGTTCTTC. Translation: CASSLSSGVHNEQFF.

The CDR3 DNA reads as TGTGCCAGCAGGCCCAGCGGGAGCGACCAAGAGACCCAGTACTTC. Translation gives CASRPSGSDQETQYF. The J gene is TRBJ2-5, the V gene TRBV11-2; 8 bases line up with TRBD2. CDR1 is SGHAT and CDR2 is FQNNGV in the germline V gene. The CDR3 sequence is 15 residues long. The V gene end was trimmed by 6 bases and the J gene end by 0 bases; junction bases not matched to a gene: 6.

The chain carries TRBV19 and TRBJ1-5, with 9 nucleotides matching TRBD1. In germline, CDR1 is LNHDA, CDR2 SQIVND (reference sequence). The CDR3 sequence is 19 residues long. J gave up 4 bases and V 2 bases, and 15 bases lay outside the gene matches. CDR3 amino acids: CASSIPPGTGSPVNQPQHF. In DNA, the CDR3 is TGTGCCAGTAGTATACCTCCCGGGACAGGGAGCCCCGTGAATCAGCCCCAGCATTTT.

For the CDR3, the DNA is TGTGCCAGCAGTGAAGAGTGGACAGATACGCAGTATTTT. Translated, it gives CASSEEWTDTQYF. V is TRBV6-1 and J is TRBJ2-3, with D unclear. Per germline, CDR1 MNHNS and CDR2 SASEGT. This CDR3 is 13 amino acids long. V shed 1 base and J shed 3 bases, with 5 bases lying between them.

This chain uses TRBV11-2 with TRBJ2-1; 12 bases match TRBD2. V gave up 4 bases and J gave up 9 bases; unmatched junction bases: 10. Germline V lookup: CDR1 SGHAT, CDR2 FQNNGV. The CDR3 runs to 16 residues. The CDR3 DNA reads as TGTGCCAGCAGCTCTACCCCCTCTAGCGGGAGGGTTGAGCAGTTCTTC. Its protein product is CASSSTPSSGRVEQFF.

The chain uses TRBV6-1 and TRBJ1-2; possibly TRBD1 for D (6 bases). The V gene lost 6 bases and the J gene lost 4 bases, with 15 bases spanning the gap. The CDR3 runs to 14 residues. Germline V CDR1 and CDR2: MNHNS, SASEGT. CDR3 sequence reads: CASRPSPQGYGYTF. CDR3 coding DNA: TGTGCCAGCAGGCCGAGCCCACAGGGCTATGGCTACACCTTC.